This T cell receptor (beta chain) was captured by sequencing in a study of T cells after yellow fever vaccination. Researchers made TCR cDNA using 5'RACE template switching, and this step added a universal primer site and UMIs. In TCRdb, the 5' RACE reads were re-called with MiXCR into one record per CDR3 protein. The data hold about 310,000 distinct CDR3 sequences, with less than 4.5% observed a single time. Per germline, CDR1 MNHEY and CDR2 SVGEGT. The CDR3 is 15 amino acids. V lost 8 bases and J 5 bases, leaving 21 bases between the germline ends. There are many counts of this clonotype. The J gene is TRBJ2-5, the V gene TRBV6-2 or TRBV6-3, with a weak D call TRBD2 (6 bases). The sample in question was PBMCs, obtained on the day of the yellow fever booster vaccination. This receptor was taken from a man aged 18 to 29 who received the YFV17D yellow fever vaccine. The CDR3 spells CASASVLYRRETQYF. CDR3 bases: TGTGCCAGCGCTAGCGTACTGTATCGCCGGGAGACCCAGTACTTC.